This entry features one T cell receptor beta chain sequence. Its antigen is still unknown. The sample is drawn from a study of T cell repertoires in cytomegalovirus infection. Overall study context: In public TCR beta signatures, there were indications of both CMV infection and matching HLA type. Overall study findings and caveats: Cumulative public TCR beta family frequency identified carriers of CMV plus the relevant HLA.

TCRdb passed the reads through MiXCR, listing each CDR3 protein once. The profile covers about 360,000 distinct CDR3 sequences, with 18% appearing a single time and 8.7% taken by the ten largest. The CDR3 extends over 14 amino acids. Germline CDR1 reads SNHLY; CDR2 reads FYNNEI. Trimming stripped 4 bases from V and 1 base from J, with 10 bases between. The sequenced sample was PBMCs. The origin of this receptor is a human donor in good health (CMV status not recorded). Some clones in this sample may be carry-over from other donors' samples. The genes are TRBV2 and TRBJ1-1, with no clear D. The CDR3 is CASSVSRANTEAFF. The CDR3 DNA reads TGTGCCAGCAGTGTTAGCCGAGCGAACACTGAAGCTTTCTTT.